Included here is one TCR beta chain sequence, with context. TCRdb reanalysed the RT-PCR reads using MiXCR and keeps one entry per CDR3 protein. The sample has around 540,000 distinct CDR3 sequences; 12% are singletons. This sample stems from a study of response to subunit inactivated influenza vaccine. V lost 7 bases to trimming and J lost 0 bases, with 7 bases between them. The CDR3 runs to 14 residues. Germline V lookup: CDR1 ENHRY, CDR2 SYGVKD. The sequence was obtained from a man in his fifties or sixties who received an inactivated influenza vaccine. This chain joins TRBV10-3 and TRBJ2-6; D gene ambiguous. The sample in question was PBMCs from blood, obtained on the day of vaccination. The CDR3 DNA is TGTGCCATCACCCCCAGCTCTGGGGCCAACGTCCTGACTTTC. Its translation: CAITPSSGANVLTF.